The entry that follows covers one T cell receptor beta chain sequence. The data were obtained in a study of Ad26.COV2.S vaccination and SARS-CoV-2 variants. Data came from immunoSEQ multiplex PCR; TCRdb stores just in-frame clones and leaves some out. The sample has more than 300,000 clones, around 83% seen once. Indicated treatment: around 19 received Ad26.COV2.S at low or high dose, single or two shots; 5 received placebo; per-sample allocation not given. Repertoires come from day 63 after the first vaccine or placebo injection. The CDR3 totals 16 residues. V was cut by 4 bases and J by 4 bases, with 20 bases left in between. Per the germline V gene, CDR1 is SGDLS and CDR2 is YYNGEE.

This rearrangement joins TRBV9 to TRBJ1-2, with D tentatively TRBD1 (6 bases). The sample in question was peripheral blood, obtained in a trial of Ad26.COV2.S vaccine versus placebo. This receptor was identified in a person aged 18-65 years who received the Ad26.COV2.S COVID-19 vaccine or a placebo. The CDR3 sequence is CASSTSMGARSYGYTF. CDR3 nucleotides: TGTGCCAGCAGCACCAGTATGGGGGCGCGATCCTATGGCTACACCTTC.